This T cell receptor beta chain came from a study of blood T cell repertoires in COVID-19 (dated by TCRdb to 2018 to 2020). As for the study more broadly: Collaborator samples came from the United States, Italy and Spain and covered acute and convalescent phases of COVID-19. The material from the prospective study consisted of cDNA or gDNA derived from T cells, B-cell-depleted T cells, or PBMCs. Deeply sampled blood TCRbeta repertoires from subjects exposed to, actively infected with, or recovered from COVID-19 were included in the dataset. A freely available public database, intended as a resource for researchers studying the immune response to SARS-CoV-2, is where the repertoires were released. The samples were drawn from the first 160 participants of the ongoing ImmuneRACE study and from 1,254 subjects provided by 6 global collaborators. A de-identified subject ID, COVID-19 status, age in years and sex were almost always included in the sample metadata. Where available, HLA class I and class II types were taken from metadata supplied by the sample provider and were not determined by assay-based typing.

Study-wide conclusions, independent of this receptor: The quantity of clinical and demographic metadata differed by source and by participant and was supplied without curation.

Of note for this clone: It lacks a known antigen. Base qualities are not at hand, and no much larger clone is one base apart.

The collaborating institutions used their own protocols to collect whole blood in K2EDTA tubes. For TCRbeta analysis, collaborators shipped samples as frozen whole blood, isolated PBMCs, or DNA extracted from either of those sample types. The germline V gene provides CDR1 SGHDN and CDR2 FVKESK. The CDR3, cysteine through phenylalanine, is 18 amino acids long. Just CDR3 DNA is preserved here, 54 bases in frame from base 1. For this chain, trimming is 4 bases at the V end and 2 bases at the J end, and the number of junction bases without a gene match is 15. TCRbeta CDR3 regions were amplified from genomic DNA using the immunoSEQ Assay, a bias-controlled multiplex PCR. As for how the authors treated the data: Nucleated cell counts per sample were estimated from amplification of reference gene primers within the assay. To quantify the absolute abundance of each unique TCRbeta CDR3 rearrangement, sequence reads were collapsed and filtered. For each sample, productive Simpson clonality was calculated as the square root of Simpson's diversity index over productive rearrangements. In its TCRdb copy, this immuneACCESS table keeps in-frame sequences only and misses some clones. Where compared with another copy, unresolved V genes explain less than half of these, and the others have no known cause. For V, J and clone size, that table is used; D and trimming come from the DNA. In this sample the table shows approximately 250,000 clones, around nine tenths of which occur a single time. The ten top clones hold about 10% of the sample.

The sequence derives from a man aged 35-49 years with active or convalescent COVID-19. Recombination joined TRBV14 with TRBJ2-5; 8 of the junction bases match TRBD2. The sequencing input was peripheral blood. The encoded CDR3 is CASSLRGGPGKRQETQYF. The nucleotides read TGTGCCAGCAGCCTTCGCGGGGGGCCGGGGAAAAGACAAGAGACCCAGTACTTC.